This TCR beta chain derives from a study of blood T cell repertoires in COVID-19. On the study more broadly: Specimens from acute and convalescent COVID-19 originated in the United States, Italy and Spain. Sources were T cells, B-cell-depleted T cells, or PBMCs; the material itself was cDNA or gDNA.

V shed 9 bases and J 7 bases; nucleotides not matched to a gene: 9. CDR3 length: 12 amino acids. Authors' methods: Amplification from reference gene primers served as the basis for estimated nucleated cell counts. Clones were read by immunoSEQ multiplex PCR, and TCRdb kept only the in-frame ones, dropping some. For V, J and clone size, that table is used; D and trimming come from the DNA. The sample comprises around 72,000 clones, around 80% of which are singletons, and roughly a sixth rests with the top ten. This sequence originates from a human donor in a cohort sampled during active COVID-19. V is TRBV23-1 and J is TRBJ2-7, with TRBD2 matching over 7 bases. TRBV23-1 is identified as an open reading frame with a role that is uncertain. The sequencing sample was made of peripheral blood. The CDR3 loop is CARGGGPWEQYF. Written as DNA, the CDR3 is TGCGCCAGGGGCGGGGGTCCATGGGAGCAGTACTTC.